This TCR beta chain is drawn from a study of T cell changes during pregnancy in multiple sclerosis. Profiling relied on immunoSEQ multiplex PCR, and the TCRdb table lists in-frame clones only, not all of them. This table has tens of thousands of clones, around four fifths appearing once. Sequencing was performed on CD8+ T cells from peripheral blood mononuclear cells, taken in the first trimester of pregnancy. The sequence came from a female donor in good health, enrolled as a control in a pregnancy study.

The DNA for the CDR3 is TGTGCCAGCAGCCTCTCGGGGAGTCTCACTGAAGCTTTCTTT. Amino acid sequence: CASSLSGSLTEAFF. This chain joins TRBV27 and TRBJ1-1; D unclear. Per germline, CDR1 MNHEY and CDR2 SMNVEV (reference sequence). CDR3 size: 14 residues. The V end was cut by 6 bases, the J end by 4 bases, with 15 bases between.